The 30 T cell receptor beta chains reported below all come from one sample, sequenced in a study of tumor and adjacent non-tumor tissue in lung cancer. A modified ARM-PCR protocol with three rounds of nested PCR amplified TCRbeta. MiXCR, applied by TCRdb to the multiplex PCR reads, yields one record per CDR3 protein. The sample contains approximately 110,000 distinct CDR3 sequences, about 64% of which appear only once. No cell sorting was done before RNA was extracted from the tissue. More than 3 cm separated this lung sample from the edge of the tumor. The sequenced sample consisted of distant non-tumor lung tissue. The receptors come from a man aged 55-75 years with non-small cell lung cancer.

Of note for this clonotype: One end of the junction fails to match germline, which may point to a read error. The chain joins TRBV4-2 to TRBJ2-3; D could derive from TRBD1 or TRBD2 (5 bases each). This CDR3 spans 16 amino acids. CDR1 is LGHNA and CDR2 is YNFKEQ in the germline V gene. DNA for the CDR3: TGTGCCGGCAGTGCCCTTAGGGGACCTTCGGCAGATACGCAGTATTTT. Its translation is CAGSALRGPSADTQYF.

On this clonotype itself: This is likely a read error, given that the CDR3 carries no conserved phenylalanine or tryptophan at its end. The DNA is left out, because the CDR3 cannot be placed on it with certainty; the CDR3 is given as TCRdb lists it. The gene calls are TRBV5-6 and TRBJ2-7. The CDR3 totals 14 residues, both ends included. Germline-derived CDR1 and CDR2 are SGHDT and YYEEEE. CDR3 loop: CASSLRLGLYEQYL.

This clonotype was picked up a small number of times. V gene TRBV6-1 combines with J gene TRBJ1-6; 8 bases map to TRBD1. Trimming removed 2 bases from V and 11 bases from J; junction bases left unmatched: 11. CDR1 is MNHNS, CDR2 SASEGT, per germline. The CDR3 covers 16 residues. CDR3 coding DNA: TGTGCCAGCAGTGAAACAGGGGGAGCAGCGATCGCACCCCTCCACTTT. Encoded protein: CASSETGGAAIAPLHF.

V gene TRBV30 combines with J gene TRBJ2-1, with D perhaps matching TRBD1 or TRBD2 (5 bases each). From germline, CDR1 is GTSNPN and CDR2 SVGIG (reference sequence). V was shortened by 2 bases and J by 1 base, with 9 bases between the two germline ends. The CDR3 has 14 residues. CDR3 region: CAWSSGASYNEQFF. CDR3 nucleotides: TGTGCCTGGAGTTCCGGGGCTTCCTACAATGAGCAGTTCTTC.

This clonotype was counted at least ten times. The chain joins TRBV5-8 to TRBJ2-7; no clear D gene. V was cut by 0 bases and J by 2 bases, with 9 bases left in between. There are 14 residues in the CDR3. Germline V gene sequence: CDR1 SGHTS, CDR2 YDEGEE. CDR3 DNA sequence: TGTGCCAGCAGCTTGGGACGGAATACCTACGAGCAGTACTTC. Protein sequence: CASSLGRNTYEQYF.

As to this clonotype: A read error may be the cause here, since a much bigger clone is one base away. The V call is TRBV4-1, the J call TRBJ2-5; D unresolved. CDR1 and CDR2 from the germline V gene are MGHRA and YSYEKL. This CDR3 region has 13 residues. The CDR3 DNA is TGCGCCAGCAGCCAAGAGCAGGAAGAGATCCAGTACTTC. Protein: CASSQEQEEIQYF.

The sample holds many counts of this clonotype. This CDR3 reads CASSVQAGSYNEQFF. Here the CDR3 DNA reads TGTGCCAGCAGTGTTCAAGCGGGCTCCTACAATGAGCAGTTCTTC. The chain carries TRBV2 and TRBJ2-1, with a weak D call TRBD2 (6 bases). Deletions cut 4 bases from V and 0 bases from J, with 10 bases between. This CDR3 spans 15 amino acids. From germline, CDR1 is SNHLY and CDR2 FYNNEI.

In this sample, this clonotype turned up many times. The CDR3 DNA reads TGTGCCAGCAGTGAGCCGGGGGTCTCCTACAATGAGCAGTTCTTC. Translation gives CASSEPGVSYNEQFF. This chain links TRBV25-1 with TRBJ2-1; a weak D match, TRBD2 (6 bases). The germline gives CDR1 MGHDK, CDR2 SYGVNS. V was cut by 3 bases and J by 0 bases, with 9 bases left in between. The CDR3 is 15 amino acids. Variable domain in full (rest from reference TRBV25-1 and TRBJ2-1): EADIYQTPRYLVIGTGKKITLECSQTMGHDKMYWYQQDPGMELHLIHYSYGVNSTEKGDLSSESTVSRIRTEHFPLTLESARPSHTSQYLCASSEPGVSYNEQFFGPGTRLTVL.

As regards this clonotype: Sequence at one end of the junction differs from germline and may be a read error. The chain has TRBV4-3 and TRBJ2-5; 10 bases map to TRBD1. Germline V gene data show CDR1 as LGHNA and CDR2 as YSLEER. The CDR3 is 13 residues long. The CDR3: CASSQDRGETQYF. The DNA for the CDR3 is TGCGCCAGCAGCCAGGACAGGGGGGAGACTCAGTACTTC.

Turning to this clonotype: A clone one base away is much larger, so this may be a read error. V gene TRBV7-8 combines with J gene TRBJ2-4; possible D gene TRBD1, 6 bases. The CDR3 runs to 14 residues. The germline V gene has CDR1 SGHVS and CDR2 FQNEAQ. Trimming pared 7 bases from V and 8 bases from J, leaving 18 bases between. CDR3 protein: CASNFGSKGDIQYF. CDR3 nucleotides: TGTGCCAGCAACTTCGGATCCAAGGGGGACATTCAGTACTTC.

Judged by abundance, this clonotype is medium-sized. This CDR3 reads CASSRGPGKNIQYF. The CDR3 bases are TGTGCCAGCAGCCGAGGGCCGGGCAAAAACATTCAGTACTTC. The V gene is TRBV11-3, the J gene TRBJ2-4; a weak D match, TRBD2 (5 bases). The CDR3 is made up of 14 amino acids. The V end lost 5 bases, the J end lost 3 bases, and 11 bases lay between the germline ends. Germline V gene data show CDR1 as SGHNT and CDR2 as YENEEA.

Note on this clonotype: The junction departs from the called germline gene at one end, perhaps through a read error. The chain combines TRBV20-1 with TRBJ2-5; 13 bases align to TRBD2. The CDR3 loop spans 17 amino acids. The V gene's germline CDR1 is DFQATT and CDR2 SNEGSKA (reference sequence). The chain's CDR3 is CCARVTSGRASVETQYF. DNA for the CDR3: TGCTGTGCTAGGGTAACTAGCGGGAGGGCCAGTGTAGAGACCCAGTACTTC.

This clonotype was found many times. This sequence joins TRBV20-1 and TRBJ2-1; D remains unclear. This CDR3 has 11 residues. Germline lookup yields CDR1 DFQATT and CDR2 SNEGSKA (reference sequence). Between the trimmed V and J ends, which lost 5 bases and 4 bases, there was a span of 6 bases. DNA of the CDR3: TGCAGTGCTCCTGATTACAATGAGCAGTTCTTC. This encodes CSAPDYNEQFF.

The chain recombines TRBV6-2 or TRBV6-3 with TRBJ2-3; D is possibly TRBD1 (6 bases). Germline-derived CDR1 and CDR2 are MNHEY and SVGEGT. The CDR3 has 13 amino acids. The CDR3 protein is CESSSTDSGAQYF. In DNA, the CDR3 is TGTGAAAGCAGTTCCACGGACAGTGGCGCGCAGTATTTT.

For this clonotype: Its ends do not fully match the called genes, so a read error is possible. The chain employs TRBV11-2 and TRBJ2-5; D perhaps matches TRBD2 (5 bases). The DNA matches TRBJ2-1 better at its end, which makes the J call doubtful. This CDR3 region has 15 residues. Germline loops: CDR1 SGHAT, CDR2 FQNNGV. CDR3: CASSLVPPGGEIQFF. The DNA of the CDR3 is TGTGCTAGCAGCTTAGTCCCCCCAGGAGGAGAGATTCAGTTCTTC.

This clonotype was picked up a small number of times. CDR3 DNA sequence: TGCGCCAGCAGCTTGGCCTGTGGTCAGCCCCAGCATTTT. Translated, it gives CASSLACGQPQHF. The chain has TRBV5-1 and TRBJ1-5; D is unclear. Germline CDR1 reads SGHRS; CDR2 reads YFSETQ. Trimming shortened V by 0 bases and J by 6 bases, and 7 bases separated the two germline ends. CDR3 size: 13 residues.

The sample holds a few counts of this clonotype. Since a much larger clone is just one base distant, this may be a read error. In DNA form, the CDR3 reads TGCAGCGTTGTTGGCACAGGGGGCTCCGAGCACTACTTC. Translating it yields CSVVGTGGSEHYF. The chain joins TRBV29-1 to TRBJ2-7; 9 positions agree with TRBD1. Germline V gene lookup returns CDR1 SQVTM and CDR2 ANQGSEA. The CDR3 is 13 residues long.

Concerning this clonotype itself: Mismatch with germline at one junction end may stem from a read error. This chain joins TRBV5-5 and TRBJ2-2; 7 nucleotides align to TRBD1. This CDR3 has 14 residues. The germline V gene encodes CDR1 SGHKS and CDR2 YYEKEE (reference sequence). CDR3 DNA sequence: TGTGCCAACAGCCCCGGGACAGCCACCGGGGAGTTGTTTTTT. Its translation: CANSPGTATGELFF.

Details on this clonotype: Since the CDR3 does not end with the conserved phenylalanine or tryptophan, this likely comes from a read error. The chain employs TRBV11-2 and TRBJ2-4; D is undetermined. CDR3 length: 19 residues. Germline V gene sequence: CDR1 SGHAT, CDR2 FQNNGV. CDR3 sequence (DNA): TGTGCCAGGAGCCCGACCGCCGGTGACATCCTTTTAGCCGAAAACATTCAGTACTCC. Its translation: CARSPTAGDILLAENIQYS.

This clonotype was seen at least ten times. The CDR3 nucleotides read TGTGCCAGCCAGGCAACTTCGAACACCGGGGAGCTGTTTTTT. Its protein product is CASQATSNTGELFF. This chain connects TRBV6-5 to TRBJ2-2; no reliable D call. Germline loops: CDR1 MNHEY, CDR2 SVGAGI. V was trimmed by 8 bases and J by 0 bases, leaving 10 bases between them. The CDR3 loop spans 14 amino acids.

J is TRBJ2-7 and V is TRBV11-2; D ambiguous. In germline, CDR1 is SGHAT, CDR2 FQNNGV. V was pared by 6 bases and J by 3 bases, with 15 bases between. This CDR3 has 14 amino acids. This CDR3 is CASSPRVGFYEQYF. As DNA, the CDR3 is TGTGCCAGCAGTCCACGGGTGGGTTTCTACGAGCAGTACTTC.

In its sample, this clonotype was seen many times. A read error may explain this, as a much larger clone is one base away. This chain links TRBV11-3 with TRBJ2-1; 9 nucleotides agree with TRBD2. This CDR3 has 17 residues. Germline CDR1 is SGHNT and CDR2 is YENEEA. CDR3 DNA: TGTGCCAGCCGAGAGGCGGGAGCGGGGGGAACCTACAATGAGCGGTTCTTC. This codes for CASREAGAGGTYNERFF.

This clonotype occurred a few times. One junction end disagrees with the germline gene, perhaps due to a read error. The chain has TRBV20-1 and TRBJ2-5; no clear D. This CDR3 has 15 amino acids. The germline gives CDR1 DFQATT, CDR2 SNEGSKA (reference sequence). The chain's CDR3 is CSARDGVGTQETQHF. The CDR3 coding sequence is TGCAGTGCTAGAGACGGCGTAGGTACCCAAGAGACCCAGCACTTC.

V usage is TRBV4-2 and J usage is TRBJ1-2; D is unresolved. The CDR3 contains 15 residues. Germline CDR1 is LGHNA and CDR2 is YNFKEQ. The V end was cut by 1 base, the J end by 6 bases, with 15 bases between. DNA of the CDR3: TGTGCCAGCAGCCAAGTGATGTCCGGCGGCAATGGCTACACCTTC. It codes for CASSQVMSGGNGYTF.

The table lists this clonotype with a few counts. A much larger clone sits a single nucleotide away, making a read error possible. The chain uses TRBV6-2 or TRBV6-3 and TRBJ2-7; 8 bases fit TRBD1. The CDR3 contains 14 residues. J was trimmed by 6 bases and V by 5 bases; bases with no gene match: 9. CDR1 and CDR2 from the germline V gene are MNHEY and SVGEGT. The CDR3 nucleotides are TGTGCCAGCAGTCACAGCGGACAGGGCCGCGAGCAGTACTTC. Protein sequence: CASSHSGQGREQYF.

Note on this clonotype: The CDR3 does not end in the conserved phenylalanine or tryptophan, so this is likely a read error. The CDR3 DNA sequence: TGTGCCAGCGGCGTAGCGGGACGGGATTTGGAGACCCAGTACTTA. This encodes CASGVAGRDLETQYL. This rearrangement joins TRBV11-2 to TRBJ2-5; TRBD2 aligns across 8 bases. This CDR3 is 15 amino acids long. Per the germline V gene, CDR1 is SGHAT and CDR2 is FQNNGV. Trimming cost V 8 bases and J 5 bases; bases outside gene matches: 13.

The chain joins TRBV20-1 to TRBJ1-2; TRBD1 agrees at 8 bases. Trimming took 6 bases from V and 6 from J; bases not matched to a gene: 9. The germline V gene encodes CDR1 DFQATT and CDR2 SNEGSKA (reference sequence). The length of the CDR3 is 13 residues. The CDR3 here is CSAPTGGGDGYTF. The CDR3 nucleotides read TGCAGTGCCCCCACAGGGGGTGGGGATGGCTACACCTTC.

Of note for this clonotype: A read error is possible here, since a much larger clone lies one base away. The J gene is TRBJ1-1, the V gene TRBV20-1; D unclear. Germline V gene lookup returns CDR1 DFQATT and CDR2 SNEGSKA (reference sequence). Trimming took off 6 bases at V and 1 base at J, with 6 bases between the two ends. The CDR3 spans 11 residues. CDR3 in DNA: TGCAGTGCCCTAGAGAACACTGAAGCTTTCTTT. It codes for CSALENTEAFF.

A remark on this clonotype: A read error is likely, as this CDR3 ends without the conserved phenylalanine or tryptophan. The DNA is omitted, as the CDR3 cannot be located on it reliably, and the CDR3 follows TCRdb's listing. V is TRBV11-2 and J is TRBJ2-1; TRBD1 is the table's D call and was not checked against the DNA. Germline CDR1 and CDR2: SGHAT and FQNNGV. The CDR3 has 14 residues if both end residues are counted. CDR3 amino acids: CASSPLNPYNEQLL.

Concerning this clonotype itself: Since the CDR3 does not end with the conserved phenylalanine or tryptophan, this likely comes from a read error. This chain uses TRBV29-1 with TRBJ1-2; D possibly corresponds to TRBD1 (5 bases). Germline V gene data show CDR1 as SQVTM and CDR2 as ANQGSEA. V was shortened by 4 bases and J by 2 bases, with 17 bases between the two germline ends. The CDR3 covers 15 residues. CDR3 sequence reads: CSVVGGAGSNYGYTL. CDR3 DNA sequence: TGCAGCGTTGTTGGGGGTGCGGGGTCGAACTATGGCTACACCCTC.